The rows below give T cell receptor beta chains drawn from one sample of a study of graft-versus-host responses after intestinal transplantation. Method: immunoSEQ multiplex PCR; TCRdb's copy keeps in-frame clones and lacks some. The sample shows about 63,000 clones, around 90% of them seen only once. The specimen comprised ileum tissue, sampled 350 to 400 days after transplant. Receptor source: a human patient who received an intestinal transplant, so some T cells may come from the graft donor. The CDR3 runs from the conserved cysteine through the conserved F or W. D genes are given only for firm matches. Clone size, where shown, is once, few, many, or a class for clones that have expanded.

size	D	V	J	DNA	CDR3
-	-	TRBV5-1	TRBJ1-2	TGCGCCAGCAGCAAGGACGGGTATGGCTACACCTTC	CASSKDGYGYTF
-	TRBD1	TRBV6-1	TRBJ1-6	TGTGCCAGCAGTGAATCCCGGGACAGGTTTAATTCACCCCTCCACTTT	CASSESRDRFNSPLHF
-	-	TRBV29-1	TRBJ1-3	TGCAGCGTTGTCTTCCCCTTCTGGACCCCTATCTCTGGAAACACCATATATTTT	CSVVFPFWTPISGNTIYF
-	-	TRBV6-1	TRBJ2-7	TGTGCCAGCAGTCCGGGACGATCTACGAAGCAGTACTTC	CASSPGRSTKQYF
once	-	TRBV19	TRBJ2-2	TGTGCCAGTAGTATAACCGGGGAGCTGTTTTTT	CASSITGELFF
-	-	TRBV6-1	TRBJ2-7	TGTGCCAGCAGTGTTGAGCCCCGGGGCTCCTACGAGCAGTACTTC	CASSVEPRGSYEQYF
-	-	TRBV6-1	TRBJ2-3	TGTGCCAGCAGTGAAAAATGGTTTGAGGACCTACGACTAATCTTT	CASSEKWFEDLRLIF
-	-	TRBV9	TRBJ1-1	TGTGCCAGCAGCCCTAGATCGGCGGAGGACACTGAAGCTTTCTTT	CASSPRSAEDTEAFF
-	-	TRBV29-1	TRBJ2-7	TGCAGCGCCCTGATGAGCGGGCCAGCCTCCTACGAGCAGTACTTC	CSALMSGPASYEQYF
-	-	TRBV2	TRBJ2-1	TGTGCCGGCAGTGAAGGCGGCAGCTCCTACAATGAGCAGTTCTTC	CAGSEGGSSYNEQFF
-	-	TRBV7-9	TRBJ2-7	TGTGCCAGCAGCTTAGGGTTTACCGAGCAGTACTTC	CASSLGFTEQYF
few	TRBD1	TRBV10-2	TRBJ2-7	TGCGCCAGCAGTGAGATCTTTGGGGAACAGGGGGCCCACGAGCAGTACTTC	CASSEIFGEQGAHEQYF
medium-sized	-	TRBV7-3	TRBJ1-5	TGTGCCAGCAGCGTCCCCCCGCGGGGGCTGGATCAGCCCCAGCATTTT	CASSVPPRGLDQPQHF
-	TRBD2	TRBV6-5	TRBJ2-7	TGTGCCAGCAGTCTACTAGCGGGGGCCCCCTACGAGCAGTACTTC	CASSLLAGAPYEQYF
-	-	TRBV25-1	TRBJ1-5	TGTGCCAGCAGTGACCAGGGAAGCAATCAGCCCCAGCATTTT	CASSDQGSNQPQHF
-	-	TRBV6-5	TRBJ1-3	TGTGCCAGAGAGTCCGGGGGGTATTCTGGAAACACCATATATTTT	CARESGGYSGNTIYF
-	-	TRBV9	TRBJ2-3	TGTGCCAGCAGCGTAGGGACGTCCTCAAGCACAGATACGCAGTATTTT	CASSVGTSSSTDTQYF
-	-	TRBV4-2	TRBJ2-1	TGTGCCAGCAGCCAGGGGAGCTCCTACAATGAGCAGTTCTTC	CASSQGSSYNEQFF
-	-	TRBV28	TRBJ2-7	TGTGCCAGCGGAATCCCCAGTTCACTGACCGAGCAGTACTTC	CASGIPSSLTEQYF
-	-	TRBV6-6	TRBJ1-1	TGTGCCAGCAGTTATGACGGGGGCCGCATCGAAGCTTTCTTT	CASSYDGGRIEAFF
once	TRBD2	TRBV5-1	TRBJ2-7	TGCGCCAGCAGCTTGGCCTCGTCCTTAGCGGGGGGGCTGTACGAGCAGTACTTC	CASSLASSLAGGLYEQYF
-	-	TRBV29-1	TRBJ1-1	TGCAGCGTTGGCGGGGCTCAGGACACTGAAGCTTTCTTT	CSVGGAQDTEAFF
-	-	TRBV10-3	TRBJ1-2	TGTGCCATCAGTGAGGTGGGGGGCAGTTCCTATGGCTACACCTTC	CAISEVGGSSYGYTF
once	-	TRBV6-5	TRBJ1-5	TGTGCCAGCAGTTACTCGAGAGATGGCAATCAGCCCCAGCATTTT	CASSYSRDGNQPQHF
-	-	TRBV29-1	TRBJ2-1	TGCAGCGTTGAAGTACTTGCGGTCAGCTCCTACAATGAGCAGTTCTTC	CSVEVLAVSSYNEQFF
-	TRBD1	TRBV10-3	TRBJ2-7	TGTGCCATCAGTGACGGGACAGAGCTAGATTACGAGCAGTACTTC	CAISDGTELDYEQYF
-	TRBD2	TRBV7-2	TRBJ2-1	TGTGCCAGCAGCTTAGGGGGACTAGAAATGTTTGAGCAGTTCTTC	CASSLGGLEMFEQFF
-	TRBD2	TRBV6-1	TRBJ2-1	TGTGCCAGCAGTTGGACTAGCCTTTCTAATGAGCAGTTCTTC	CASSWTSLSNEQFF
-	TRBD1	TRBV7-9	TRBJ1-3	TGTGCCAGCAGCCCCGGACAGGGCCGGGACACCATATATTTT	CASSPGQGRDTIYF
-	TRBD1	TRBV6-1	TRBJ2-7	TGTGCCAGCAGTGAAAGGGGGACAGGGCCCTTCGAGCAGTACTTC	CASSERGTGPFEQYF
once	-	TRBV9	TRBJ2-1	TGTGCCAGCAGCGTAGGTCCGAGGAGTTCCTACAATGAGCAGTTCTTC	CASSVGPRSSYNEQFF
-	TRBD2	TRBV5-6	TRBJ2-7	TGTGCCAGCAGCTTGATTCTAGCGGAGCACTACGAGCAGTACTTC	CASSLILAEHYEQYF
-	-	TRBV12-5	TRBJ2-7	TGTGCTAGTAGGGGGGAAGTGTGGACCTACGAGCAGTACTTC	CASRGEVWTYEQYF
-	TRBD1	TRBV4-1	TRBJ2-3	TGCGCCAGCAGCCAGGGACAGGGGGTTCAAGATACGCAGTATTTT	CASSQGQGVQDTQYF
-	-	TRBV5-1	TRBJ2-7	TGCGCCAGCAGCTTCTACGGGTTAACCTACGAGCAGTACTTC	CASSFYGLTYEQYF
-	-	TRBV6-5	TRBJ2-5	TGTGCCAGCAGTTACTCGGGCGGATTACAAGAGACCCAGTACTTC	CASSYSGGLQETQYF
-	TRBD1	TRBV7-6	TRBJ2-7	TGTGCCAGCAGCTTAGTCGCGACAGGGAGTCCCTACGAGCAGTACTTC	CASSLVATGSPYEQYF
-	-	TRBV10-2	TRBJ2-7	TGCGCCAGCAGTGAAAAATGGACAGCTTACGAGCAGTACTTC	CASSEKWTAYEQYF
few	-	TRBV9	TRBJ2-2	TGTGCCAGCAGCGTAGTGGGAGCTAACACCGGGGAGCTGTTTTTT	CASSVVGANTGELFF
-	-	TRBV19	TRBJ2-7	TGTGCCAGTAGTATAGTCGCCGGATACGAGCAGTACTTC	CASSIVAGYEQYF
-	-	TRBV9	TRBJ2-7	TGTGCCAGCAGCGTAGAGGGCGGAATCTCCTACGAGCAGTACTTC	CASSVEGGISYEQYF
-	-	TRBV5-1	TRBJ1-1	TGCGCCAGCAGGGAGGATGCGGCTGAAGCTTTCTTT	CASREDAAEAFF
-	TRBD1	TRBV19	TRBJ2-7	TGTGCCAGTAGTATTACAGGGGCAAGTGACTACGAGCAGTACTTC	CASSITGASDYEQYF
-	-	TRBV6-1	TRBJ2-6	TGTGCCAGCAGTGAAGGGACTTCTGGGGCCAACGTCCTGACTTTC	CASSEGTSGANVLTF
few	-	TRBV11-2	TRBJ2-3	TGTGCCAGCAGCTTAGGGGCCCGCACAGATACGCAGTATTTT	CASSLGARTDTQYF
-	-	TRBV10-1	TRBJ2-2	TGCGCCAGCAGACTCGACGGGGGTAAGGGCAACACCGGGGAGCTGTTTTTT	CASRLDGGKGNTGELFF
-	-	TRBV28	TRBJ1-1	TGTGCCAGCAGTAGCTCTTTGAACACTGAAGCTTTCTTT	CASSSSLNTEAFF
-	TRBD1	TRBV10-3	TRBJ1-2	TGTGCCATCAGGCGGACAGGGCCCCGCTACACCTTC	CAIRRTGPRYTF
-	-	TRBV6-1	TRBJ1-2	TGTGCCAGCAGTGGGGGCAGGGGTGATGGCTACACCTTC	CASSGGRGDGYTF
-	TRBD2	TRBV7-2	TRBJ2-2	TGTGCCAGCAGCTTAGTGGCGGGGGGCGGCGCCGGGGAGCTGTTTTTT	CASSLVAGGGAGELFF